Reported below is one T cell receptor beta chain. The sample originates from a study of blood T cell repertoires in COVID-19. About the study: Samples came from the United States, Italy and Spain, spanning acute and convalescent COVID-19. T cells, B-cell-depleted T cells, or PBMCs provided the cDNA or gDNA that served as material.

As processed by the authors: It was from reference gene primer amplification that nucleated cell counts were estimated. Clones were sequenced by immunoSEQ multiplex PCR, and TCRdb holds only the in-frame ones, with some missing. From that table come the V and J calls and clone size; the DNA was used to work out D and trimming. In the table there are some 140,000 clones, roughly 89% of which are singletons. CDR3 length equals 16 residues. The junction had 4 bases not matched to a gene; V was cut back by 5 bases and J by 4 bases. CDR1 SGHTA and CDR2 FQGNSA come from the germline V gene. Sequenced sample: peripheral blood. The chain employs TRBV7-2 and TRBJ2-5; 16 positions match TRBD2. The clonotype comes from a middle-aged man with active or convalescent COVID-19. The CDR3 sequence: CASSLGTSGGAETQYF. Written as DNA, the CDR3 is TGTGCCAGCAGCCTAGGGACTAGCGGGGGGGCAGAGACCCAGTACTTC. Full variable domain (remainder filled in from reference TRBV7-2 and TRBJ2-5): GAGVSQSPSNKVTEKGKDVELRCDPISGHTALYWYRQSLGQGLEFLIYFQGNSAPDKSGLPSDRFSAERTGGSVSTLTIQRTQQEDSAVYLCASSLGTSGGAETQYFGPGTRLLVL.